Each of the 5 T cell receptor beta chains below was sequenced from the same sample in a study of blood T cell repertoires in COVID-19. TCRdb keeps only in-frame clones here, not all; method: immunoSEQ multiplex PCR. The data contain about 89,000 clones, around 75% of them seen just once; the ten biggest clones take up approximately 6%. Sequenced input: peripheral blood. These receptors all come from a man between 65 and 85 years old with COVID-19, enrolled during active disease.

The chain has TRBV21-1 and TRBJ1-2. TRBV21-1 is reported as a pseudogene. The CDR3 is made up of 14 amino acids. This CDR3 is CASSSYCPRESYTF. The DNA for the CDR3 is TGTGCCAGCAGCTCCTATTGTCCCCGTGAATCCTACACCTTC.

J is TRBJ2-6 and V is TRBV7-6, with 12 bases lining up with TRBD1. This CDR3 spans 18 amino acids. The V gene end was trimmed by 5 bases and the J gene end by 2 bases; junction bases not matched to a gene: 7. From germline, CDR1 is SGHVS and CDR2 FNYEAQ. The CDR3 spells CASSPGTGGLAGANVLTF. The CDR3 nucleotides read TGTGCCAGCAGCCCCGGGACAGGGGGCCTCGCTGGGGCCAACGTCCTGACTTTC.

The chain has TRBV5-1 and TRBJ1-4; D is unclear. Germline V gene data show CDR1 as SGHRS and CDR2 as YFSETQ. V lost 0 bases, J lost 8 bases, and 14 bases lay in between. This CDR3 contains 15 residues. CDR3 residues: CASSLVGREYEKLFF. As DNA, the CDR3 is TGCGCCAGCAGCTTGGTGGGGAGGGAATACGAAAAACTGTTTTTT.

This clone has at least ten counts. The CDR3 protein is CASSPREAPRDTQYF. In DNA, the CDR3 is TGTGCCAGCTCACCACGAGAAGCCCCCCGAGATACGCAGTATTTT. V is TRBV18 and J is TRBJ2-3; no clear D gene. This CDR3 has 15 amino acids. Germline CDR1 and CDR2: KGHSH and LQKENI. Trimming pared 1 base from V and 5 bases from J, leaving 13 bases between. Complete variable domain (other parts from reference TRBV18 and TRBJ2-3): NAGVMQNPRHLVRRRGQEARLRCSPMKGHSHVYWYRQLPEEGLKFMVYLQKENIIDESGMPKERFSAEFPKEGPSILRIQQVVRGDSAAYFCASSPREAPRDTQYFGPGTRLTVL.

This chain connects TRBV2 to TRBJ2-3; the D gene is possibly TRBD2 (5 bases). Per the germline V gene, CDR1 is SNHLY and CDR2 is FYNNEI. Trimming took 8 bases from V and 1 from J, leaving 7 bases between them. This CDR3 is built from 12 residues. CDR3: CASGGGTDTQYF. In DNA form, the CDR3 reads TGTGCCAGCGGAGGAGGCACAGATACGCAGTATTTT.